This passage covers 5 T cell receptor beta chains from one sample sequenced in a study of human T cells and chemical hapten exposure. This sample's time point: pre-sensitization, week 0. The treatment: therapeutic diphenylcyclopropenone sensitization with weekly scalp DPC. TCRdb passed the RACE reads through MiXCR, listing each CDR3 protein once. The table lists roughly 380,000 distinct CDR3 sequences, 4.5% to 5.5% of them singletons, with 2.5% to 3% in the top ten. Sequencing used whole blood, obtained in connection with sensitization to the hapten diphenylcyclopropenone (DPC). The receptors stem from a woman in her forties or fifties with alopecia areata. Some clones in this sample may be carry-over from other donors' samples.

This clonotype was seen a handful of times. The CDR3 reads CASSQDRQGYEQYF. CDR3 nucleotides: TGCGCCAGCAGCCAAGATCGACAGGGCTACGAGCAGTACTTC. V gene TRBV4-3 combines with J gene TRBJ2-7; 7 nucleotides match TRBD1. The CDR3 contains 14 residues. V lost 0 bases to trimming and J lost 3 bases; unmatched junction nucleotides: 2. The germline V gene encodes CDR1 LGHNA and CDR2 YSLEER.

In this sample, this clonotype turned up many times. The chain links TRBV15 to TRBJ2-5; no reliable D call. The V gene's germline CDR1 is LNHNV and CDR2 YYDKDF (reference sequence). The CDR3 is 12 residues long. The V end was cut by 1 base, the J end by 5 bases, with 5 bases between. CDR3 sequence (DNA): TGTGCCACCAGCAGAGGGTCCGAGACCCAGTACTTC. It encodes CATSRGSETQYF.

This clonotype has just a few counts. This rearrangement joins TRBV4-1 to TRBJ1-1; 9 bases fit TRBD1. V was clipped by 5 bases and J by 0 bases; unmatched bases: 4. The CDR3 is 15 amino acids. Germline loops: CDR1 MGHRA, CDR2 YSYEKL. The CDR3 here is CASSSGQGLNTEAFF. The CDR3 coding sequence is TGCGCCAGCAGCTCCGGACAGGGGCTGAACACTGAAGCTTTCTTT.

This clonotype was found a few times. For the CDR3, the DNA is TGTGCCAGCAGTCCAGCGGGGGCCTCAGATACGCAGTATTTT. As protein: CASSPAGASDTQYF. The chain links TRBV12-3 or TRBV12-4 to TRBJ2-3; 8 bases map to TRBD2. J was trimmed by 4 bases and V by 5 bases; bases with no gene match: 5. The CDR3 length is 14 residues.

This chain joins TRBV19 and TRBJ2-1; 12 bases map to TRBD1. Germline CDR1 LNHDA, CDR2 SQIVND (reference sequence). V trimming: 5 bases; J trimming: 7 bases; junction bases outside the gene matches: 9. The CDR3 has 16 residues. CDR3 bases: TGTGCCAGTAGTCCCCTTCGGGACAGGGGGCAGAATGAGCAGTTCTTC. This translates into CASSPLRDRGQNEQFF.